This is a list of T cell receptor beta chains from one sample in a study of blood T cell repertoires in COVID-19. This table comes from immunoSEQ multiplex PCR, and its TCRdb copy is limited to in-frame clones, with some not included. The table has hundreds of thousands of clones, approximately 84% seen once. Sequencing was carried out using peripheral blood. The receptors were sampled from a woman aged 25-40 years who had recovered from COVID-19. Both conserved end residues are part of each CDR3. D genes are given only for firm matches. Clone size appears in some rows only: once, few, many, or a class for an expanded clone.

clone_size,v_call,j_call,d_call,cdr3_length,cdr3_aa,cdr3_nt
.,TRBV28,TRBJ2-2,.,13,CASSLGRDRELFF,TGTGCCAGCAGCCTAGGCAGGGATCGGGAGCTGTTTTTT
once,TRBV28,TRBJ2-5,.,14,CASSLLTSQETQYF,TGTGCCAGCAGTTTACTGACTAGCCAAGAGACCCAGTACTTC
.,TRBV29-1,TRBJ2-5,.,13,CSVQKTYQETQYF,TGCAGCGTACAGAAAACGTACCAAGAGACCCAGTACTTC
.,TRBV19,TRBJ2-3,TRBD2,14,CASSPSGGTDTQYF,TGTGCCAGTAGTCCTTCGGGGGGTACGGATACGCAGTATTTT
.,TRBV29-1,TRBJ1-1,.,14,CSVIQGYDGTEAFF,TGCAGCGTCATACAGGGATACGATGGCACTGAAGCTTTCTTT
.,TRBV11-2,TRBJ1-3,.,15,CASSFNSISGNTIYF,TGTGCCAGCAGCTTTAATAGCATCTCTGGAAACACCATATATTTT
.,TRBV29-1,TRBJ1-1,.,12,CSVPTGYTEAFF,TGCAGCGTCCCTACAGGGTACACTGAAGCTTTCTTT
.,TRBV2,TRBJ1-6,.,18,CASTREILAPGGNSPLHF,TGTGCCAGCACCCGGGAGATCTTAGCCCCTGGCGGTAATTCACCCCTCCACTTT
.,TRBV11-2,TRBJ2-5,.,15,CASSFFPRDKETQYF,TGTGCCAGCAGCTTCTTTCCCAGAGACAAAGAGACCCAGTACTTC
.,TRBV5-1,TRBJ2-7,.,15,CASSFSGGTGHEQYF,TGCGCCAGCAGCTTTTCAGGGGGGACGGGTCACGAGCAGTACTTC
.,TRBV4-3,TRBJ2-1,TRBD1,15,CASSPGTGPYNEQFF,TGCGCCAGCAGCCCGGGGACAGGCCCCTACAATGAGCAGTTCTTC
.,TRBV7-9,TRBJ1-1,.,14,CASMEGKGVKKAFF,TGTGCCAGCATGGAGGGGAAGGGAGTGAAAAAAGCTTTCTTT
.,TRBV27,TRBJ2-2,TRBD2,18,CASRRVIGTNGNTGELFF,TGTGCCAGCAGACGAGTTATAGGGACTAACGGTAACACCGGGGAGCTGTTTTTT
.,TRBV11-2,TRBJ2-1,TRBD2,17,CASSPQVRAGGYNEQFF,TGTGCCAGCAGCCCCCAAGTTAGGGCGGGGGGCTACAATGAGCAGTTCTTC
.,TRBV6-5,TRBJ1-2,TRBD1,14,CASSLDRDNYGYTF,TGTGCCAGCAGTTTGGACAGGGATAACTATGGCTACACCTTC
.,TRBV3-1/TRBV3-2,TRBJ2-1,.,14,CASSHSAPYNEQFF,TGTGCCAGCAGCCACAGCGCACCTTACAATGAGCAGTTCTTC
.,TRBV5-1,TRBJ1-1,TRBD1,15,CASSWMTGSATEAFF,TGCGCCAGCAGCTGGATGACAGGGTCGGCCACTGAAGCTTTCTTT
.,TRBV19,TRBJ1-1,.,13,CATTPGAGAEAFF,TGTGCCACAACACCCGGGGCAGGGGCTGAAGCTTTCTTT
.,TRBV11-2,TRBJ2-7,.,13,CASSLLRGREQYF,TGTGCCAGCAGCTTACTCAGGGGTCGCGAGCAGTACTTC
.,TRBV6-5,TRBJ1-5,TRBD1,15,CASSVTGTSNQPQHF,TGTGCCAGCTCAGTGACAGGGACAAGCAATCAGCCCCAGCATTTT
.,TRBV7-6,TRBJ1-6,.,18,CASSLGLIRGSYNSPLHF,TGTGCCAGCAGCTTAGGGCTGATTAGAGGCTCCTATAATTCACCCCTCCACTTT
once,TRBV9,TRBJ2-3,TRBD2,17,CASSLGGAGGPTDTQYF,TGTGCCAGCAGCCTCGGAGGCGCGGGGGGGCCGACAGATACGCAGTATTTT
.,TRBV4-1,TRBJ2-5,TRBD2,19,CASSHPRGSGGADQETQYF,TGCGCCAGCAGCCATCCCCGGGGTAGCGGGGGGGCAGACCAAGAGACCCAGTACTTC
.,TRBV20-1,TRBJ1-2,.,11,CTPGIDYGYTF,TGCACTCCCGGTATCGACTATGGCTACACCTTC
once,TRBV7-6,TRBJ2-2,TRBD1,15,CASSSGQGITGELFF,TGTGCCAGCAGCTCCGGACAGGGGATCACCGGGGAGCTGTTTTTT
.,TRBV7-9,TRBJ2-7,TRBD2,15,CASNERREGSYEQYF,TGTGCCAGCAATGAACGGCGGGAGGGATCCTACGAGCAGTACTTC
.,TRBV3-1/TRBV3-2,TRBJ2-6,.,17,CASSQFQGITGANVLTF,TGTGCCAGCAGCCAATTCCAGGGAATTACTGGGGCCAACGTCCTGACTTTC
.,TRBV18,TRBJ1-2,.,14,CASSPDSTNYGYTF,TGTGCCAGCTCACCGGACAGCACTAACTATGGCTACACCTTC
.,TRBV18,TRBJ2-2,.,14,CASSSAVDTGELFF,TGTGCCAGCTCTAGTGCGGTGGACACCGGGGAGCTGTTTTTT
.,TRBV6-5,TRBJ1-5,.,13,CVPAGKLNQPQHF,TGTGTTCCGGCAGGGAAACTCAATCAGCCCCAGCATTTT
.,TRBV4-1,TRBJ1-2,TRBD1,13,CASSQARTGGYTF,TGCGCCAGCAGCCAAGCGAGGACAGGTGGCTACACCTTC
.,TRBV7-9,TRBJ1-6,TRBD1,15,CASSTWTGGESPLHF,TGTGCCAGCAGTACCTGGACAGGGGGAGAGTCACCCCTCCACTTT
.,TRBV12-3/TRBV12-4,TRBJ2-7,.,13,CASISRGSDEQYF,TGTGCCAGCATCTCCAGGGGTTCCGACGAGCAGTACTTC
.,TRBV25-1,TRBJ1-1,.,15,CASSEWEEAGPEAFF,TGTGCCAGCAGTGAATGGGAGGAAGCAGGTCCTGAAGCTTTCTTT
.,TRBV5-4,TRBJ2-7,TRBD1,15,CASSLGQGWSYEQYF,TGTGCCAGCAGCTTGGGACAGGGGTGGTCCTACGAGCAGTACTTC
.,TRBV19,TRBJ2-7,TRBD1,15,CASSIGTGAGYEQYF,TGTGCCAGTAGTATAGGAACAGGGGCTGGGTACGAGCAGTACTTC
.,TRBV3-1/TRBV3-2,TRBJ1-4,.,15,CASSQREATNEKLFF,TGTGCCAGCAGCCAAAGGGAGGCCACTAATGAAAAACTGTTTTTT
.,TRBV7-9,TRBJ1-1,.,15,CASSLILGRSTEAFF,TGTGCCAGCAGCTTAATCCTGGGTCGGAGCACTGAAGCTTTCTTT
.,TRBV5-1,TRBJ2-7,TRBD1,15,CASSPGQGGSYEQYF,TGCGCCAGCAGCCCGGGACAGGGGGGATCCTACGAGCAGTACTTC
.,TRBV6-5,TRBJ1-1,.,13,CASSHPENTEAFF,TGTGCCAGCAGTCACCCAGAGAACACTGAAGCTTTCTTT
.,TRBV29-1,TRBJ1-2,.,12,CSVVSTVYGYTF,TGCAGCGTTGTGAGCACGGTCTATGGCTACACCTTC
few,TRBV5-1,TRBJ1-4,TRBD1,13,CASSVRQGEKLFF,TGCGCCAGCAGCGTGAGACAGGGGGAAAAACTGTTTTTT
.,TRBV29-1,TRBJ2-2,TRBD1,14,CSVEGGQGTGELFF,TGCAGCGTTGAGGGGGGACAGGGTACCGGGGAGCTGTTTTTT
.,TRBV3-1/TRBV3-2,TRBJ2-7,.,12,CASSQPFYEQYF,TGTGCCAGCAGCCAACCCTTTTACGAGCAGTACTTC
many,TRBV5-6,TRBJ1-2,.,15,CASSPPGGGGYGYTF,TGTGCCAGCAGCCCCCCTGGGGGGGGCGGCTATGGCTACACCTTC
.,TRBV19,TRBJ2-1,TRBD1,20,CASSADWGQNLPSSYNEQFF,TGTGCCAGTAGTGCGGACTGGGGACAGAACCTCCCTAGCTCCTACAATGAGCAGTTCTTC
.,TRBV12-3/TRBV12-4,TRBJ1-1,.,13,CASSLTENTEAFF,TGTGCCAGCAGCCTCACAGAGAACACTGAAGCTTTCTTT
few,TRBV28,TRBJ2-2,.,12,CASSPEAGELFF,TGTGCCAGCAGTCCGGAGGCCGGGGAGCTGTTTTTT
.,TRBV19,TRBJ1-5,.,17,CASKVSGGWLSNQPQHF,TGTGCCAGTAAAGTGTCTGGGGGGTGGCTTAGCAATCAGCCCCAGCATTTT
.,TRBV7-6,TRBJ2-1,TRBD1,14,CASSLGTGGDEQFF,TGTGCCAGCAGCTTAGGGACAGGGGGGGATGAGCAGTTCTTC
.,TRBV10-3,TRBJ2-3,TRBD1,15,CAISEDRDSTDTQYF,TGTGCCATCAGTGAGGACAGGGATAGCACAGATACGCAGTATTTT